The 25 T cell receptor beta chains below were found in one sample sequenced in a study of T cell repertoires in cytomegalovirus infection. TCRdb re-analysed the reads in MiXCR, keeping a single row per CDR3 protein. The sample consists of roughly 220,000 distinct CDR3 sequences, about 38% of them appearing once. Antigens of these TCRs are unknown. Specimen: CD8+ T cells from cultured PBMCs, collected from culture after CMV antigen stimulation. These receptor sequences come from a human donor in good health (CMV status not recorded). Some clones in this sample may be carry-over from other donors' samples.

The chain carries TRBV7-8 and TRBJ2-7, with 10 bases that match TRBD2. Germline CDR1 SGHVS, CDR2 FQNEAQ. The CDR3 sequence is 17 residues long. After removal of 5 bases from V and 7 bases from J, the junction contained 17 bases not matched to a gene. CDR3 nucleotides: TGTGCCAGCAGCCCCTCCCTAGCGGGAGCCCCGGGGCGGGAGCAGTACTTC. It specifies CASSPSLAGAPGREQYF.

In the case of this clonotype: One junction end disagrees with the germline gene, perhaps due to a read error. The chain carries TRBV25-1 and TRBJ2-7; possibly TRBD2 for D (5 bases). Germline loops: CDR1 MGHDK, CDR2 SYGVNS. The CDR3 has 11 amino acids. CDR3 sequence (DNA): TGTGCCAGCAGGGTCCGGACGGAGGTTGTCTTC. It translates to CASRVRTEVVF.

This clonotype has only a few counts. The V gene is TRBV20-1, the J gene TRBJ2-1; D possibly corresponds to TRBD2 (6 bases). Per the germline V gene, CDR1 is DFQATT and CDR2 is SNEGSKA (reference sequence). The CDR3 sequence is 16 residues long. V shed 4 bases and J shed 0 bases, with 16 bases lying between them. CDR3 loop: CSATPKRESSYNEQFF. CDR3 nucleotide sequence: TGCAGTGCTACGCCCAAACGGGAGTCCTCCTACAATGAGCAGTTCTTC.

The chain links TRBV20-1 to TRBJ2-1; D may be TRBD2 (6 bases). This CDR3 spans 14 amino acids. CDR1 and CDR2 (germline): DFQATT, SNEGSKA (reference sequence). CDR3 coding DNA: TGCAGCGGGAGCCTACCCAAAGATCTCAATGAGCAGTTCTTC. Its translation: CSGSLPKDLNEQFF.

The sample holds a few counts of this clonotype. The rearrangement links TRBV4-1 to TRBJ1-2; 7 positions agree with TRBD1. V dropped 0 bases and J dropped 5; count of bases not matched to a gene: 9. This CDR3 region has 16 residues. CDR1 MGHRA and CDR2 YSYEKL come from the germline V gene. In DNA, the CDR3 is TGCGCCAGCAGCCAAGATTATGCAGGGGGATATTATGGCTACACCTTC. This encodes CASSQDYAGGYYGYTF.

The sample holds a few counts of this clonotype. The chain couples TRBV4-1 to TRBJ1-3; D is undetermined. Between the trimmed V and J ends, which lost 1 base and 0 bases, there was a span of 7 bases. From germline, CDR1 is MGHRA and CDR2 YSYEKL. The CDR3 length is 15 residues. This CDR3 reads CASSQVIYSGNTIYF. The CDR3 DNA reads as TGCGCCAGCAGCCAAGTCATATACTCTGGAAACACCATATATTTT.

Regarding this clonotype: This clone may be a read error of a much larger clone one base away. The genes are TRBV7-6 and TRBJ2-1; D may be TRBD2 (5 bases). CDR1 is SGHVS, CDR2 FNYEAQ, per germline. The CDR3 runs 15 residues. Trimming left V 6 bases short and J 6 bases short, with 18 bases between. The CDR3 region is CASRPSIQGGNEQFF. In DNA, the CDR3 is TGTGCCAGCAGACCAAGTATCCAAGGAGGCAATGAGCAGTTCTTC.

This clonotype showed up just a few times. J is TRBJ2-7 and V is TRBV19; either TRBD1 or TRBD2 may fit D (6 bases each). The germline V gene has CDR1 LNHDA and CDR2 SQIVND (reference sequence). The CDR3 extends over 13 amino acids. V dropped 7 bases and J dropped 2 bases, with 12 bases sitting between them. DNA of the CDR3: TGTGCCAGTAACGCAGGGGAGGCCTACGAGCAGTACTTC. It translates to CASNAGEAYEQYF.

This rearrangement joins TRBV5-6 to TRBJ2-5; perhaps TRBD2 as D (5 bases). This CDR3 has 12 residues. Germline V gene lookup returns CDR1 SGHDT and CDR2 YYEEEE. Trimming removed 6 bases at V and 5 bases at J, with 11 bases between. The CDR3 spells CASTGLSETQYF. The CDR3 nucleotides read TGTGCCAGCACCGGACTTTCCGAGACCCAGTACTTC. The entire variable domain, with the rest obtained from reference TRBV5-6 and TRBJ2-5, is as follows: DAGVTQSPTHLIKTRGQQVTLRCSPKSGHDTVSWYQQALGQGPQFIFQYYEEEERQRGNFPDRFSGHQFPNYSSELNVNALLLGDSALYLCASTGLSETQYFGPGTRLLVL.

This clonotype was seen only a few times. V is TRBV7-4 and J is TRBJ1-5; D might be TRBD1 (6 bases). Germline-derived CDR1 and CDR2 are SGHVT and SQSDAQ. This CDR3 is 13 amino acids long. V lost 6 bases and J 4 bases, leaving 10 bases between the germline ends. This chain's CDR3 is CASRLDSNQPQHF. CDR3 sequence (DNA): TGTGCCAGCAGACTGGACAGTAATCAGCCCCAGCATTTT.

The chain carries TRBV7-6 and TRBJ2-2; D not certain. The V gene lost 9 bases and the J gene lost 6 bases, with 17 bases spanning the gap. CDR3 size: 14 residues. CDR1 SGHVS and CDR2 FNYEAQ come from the germline V gene. The CDR3 loop is CARPSPTQAGELFF. For the CDR3, the DNA is TGTGCCAGACCCAGCCCTACTCAGGCCGGGGAGCTGTTTTTT.

This clonotype was seen a single time. This sequence joins TRBV7-6 and TRBJ1-5; weak D call: TRBD1 (6 bases). The germline CDR1 and CDR2 sequences are SGHVS and FNYEAQ. This CDR3 is built from 15 residues. V was shortened by 5 bases and J by 1 base, with 12 bases between the two germline ends. The DNA of the CDR3 is TGTGCCAGCAGCCCCACCGGGGGCAGCAATCAGCCCCAGCATTTT. Protein product: CASSPTGGSNQPQHF.

This clonotype is a singleton in its sample. The CDR3 DNA is TGTGCCAGCAGCTTGGGATCAGGGTCTGGAAACACCATATATTTT. Its translation is CASSLGSGSGNTIYF. The genes are TRBV7-3 and TRBJ1-3; a weak D match, TRBD1 (5 bases). The V gene lost 3 bases and the J gene lost 1 base, with 10 bases spanning the gap. Per the germline V gene, CDR1 is SGHTA and CDR2 is FQGTGA. The CDR3 is 15 amino acids.

The J gene is TRBJ1-1, the V gene TRBV28; unclear D gene. Trimming took 5 bases from V and 5 from J, leaving 12 bases between them. CDR3 length: 13 amino acids. Germline values: CDR1 MDHEN, CDR2 SYDVKM. The CDR3 is CASSPRHKTEAFF. Here the CDR3 DNA reads TGTGCCAGCAGTCCGAGACATAAAACTGAAGCTTTCTTT. The whole variable domain, remainder taken from reference TRBV28 and TRBJ1-1, is DVKVTQSSRYLVKRTGEKVFLECVQDMDHENMFWYRQDPGLGLRLIYFSYDVKMKEKGDIPEGYSVSREKKERFSLILESASTNQTSMYLCASSPRHKTEAFFGQGTRLTVV.

This clonotype has a handful of counts. The V and J genes are TRBV27 and TRBJ2-5; D assignment may be TRBD1 or TRBD2 (5 bases each). This CDR3 has 15 amino acids. In germline, CDR1 is MNHEY, CDR2 SMNVEV (reference sequence). Trimming cost V 4 bases and J 0 bases, with 12 bases left between them. CDR3 DNA sequence: TGTGCCAGCAGTTCTCGGGACGGGTACCAAGAGACCCAGTACTTC. Protein sequence: CASSSRDGYQETQYF.

This chain's CDR3 is CASSEPGTGNTIYF. CDR3 nucleotide sequence: TGTGCCAGCAGTGAACCAGGAACAGGAAACACCATATATTTT. The chain combines TRBV2 with TRBJ1-3; D not resolved. Deletions cut 2 bases from V and 4 bases from J, with 9 bases between. Germline CDR1 and CDR2: SNHLY and FYNNEI. The CDR3 is 14 amino acids. Together with reference TRBV2 and TRBJ1-3, the CDR3 gives the full variable domain: EPEVTQTPSHQVTQMGQEVILRCVPISNHLYFYWYRQILGQKVEFLVSFYNNEISEKSEIFDDQFSVERPDGSNFTLKIRSTKLEDSAMYFCASSEPGTGNTIYFGEGSWLTVV.

This clonotype has a handful of counts. J is TRBJ2-7 and V is TRBV20-1, with 9 bases identical to TRBD1. Trimming removed 2 bases from V and 0 bases from J; junction bases left unmatched: 2. CDR1 DFQATT and CDR2 SNEGSKA come from the germline V gene (reference sequence). This CDR3 is built from 14 residues. CDR3 coding DNA: TGCAGTGCTAGACGGACAGGGGCCTCCTACGAGCAGTACTTC. Translated, it gives CSARRTGASYEQYF.

The rearrangement uses TRBV5-4 and TRBJ2-3, with 12 bases fitting TRBD1. Germline-derived CDR1 and CDR2 are SGHNT and YYREEE (reference sequence). This CDR3 region has 15 residues. Trimming at V came to 4 bases and at J to 4 bases, leaving 4 bases not matched to a gene. The CDR3 reads CASSHRDRGPDTQYF. The CDR3 DNA follows: TGTGCCAGCAGCCACCGGGACAGGGGGCCAGATACGCAGTATTTT.

The V and J genes are TRBV28 and TRBJ1-5; D is uncertain. The germline V and J ends were trimmed by 6 bases and 3 bases, with 15 bases remaining between them. This CDR3 is 15 amino acids long. The V gene's germline CDR1 is MDHEN and CDR2 SYDVKM. The DNA for the CDR3 is TGTGCCAGCAGCCCAACACCTGCGAACAATCAGCCCCAGCATTTT. It encodes CASSPTPANNQPQHF.

This rearrangement joins TRBV2 to TRBJ2-5, with D perhaps matching TRBD1 or TRBD2 (5 bases each). The CDR3 length is 14 residues. Germline assignment: CDR1 SNHLY and CDR2 FYNNEI. Trimming left V 6 bases short and J 2 bases short, with 13 bases between. The CDR3 loop is CASRTSGAQETQYF. The CDR3 DNA reads as TGTGCCAGCAGGACTTCCGGGGCTCAAGAGACCCAGTACTTC. Supplemented by reference TRBV2 and TRBJ2-5, the full variable domain reads EPEVTQTPSHQVTQMGQEVILRCVPISNHLYFYWYRQILGQKVEFLVSFYNNEISEKSEIFDDQFSVERPDGSNFTLKIRSTKLEDSAMYFCASRTSGAQETQYFGPGTRLLVL.

The chain couples TRBV6-2 or TRBV6-3 to TRBJ1-1; D is ambiguous. Germline CDR1 MNHEY, CDR2 SVGEGT. Deletions cut 7 bases from V and 3 bases from J, with 9 bases between. The length of the CDR3 is 12 residues. CDR3 DNA: TGTGCCAGCACCACAGTCTACACTGAAGCTTTCTTT. Protein sequence: CASTTVYTEAFF.

This clonotype was seen a handful of times. The CDR3 DNA reads as TGTGCCAGCAGCCAAGCTAGGTTTGGGAACACTGAAGCTTTCTTT. This codes for CASSQARFGNTEAFF. The J gene is TRBJ1-1, the V gene TRBV4-2, with no clear D. Germline values: CDR1 LGHNA, CDR2 YNFKEQ. The CDR3 runs 15 residues. V lost 1 base to trimming and J lost 1 base, with 10 bases between them.

The chain recombines TRBV5-1 with TRBJ2-6; D unresolved. Trimming left V 0 bases short and J 0 bases short, with 4 bases between. Germline V lookup: CDR1 SGHRS, CDR2 YFSETQ. There are 15 residues in the CDR3. The CDR3 loop is CASSLENSGANVLTF. In nucleotides, the CDR3 is TGCGCCAGCAGCTTGGAAAACTCTGGGGCCAACGTCCTGACTTTC.

This clonotype was counted only a few times. The V call is TRBV28, the J call TRBJ2-1, with a tentative D call TRBD2 (6 bases). Trimming left V 5 bases short and J 4 bases short, with 12 bases between. The CDR3 runs 14 residues. Germline V CDR1 and CDR2: MDHEN, SYDVKM. DNA for the CDR3: TGTGCCAGCAGTCCGGAGGGAGAGTACAATGAGCAGTTCTTC. This translates into CASSPEGEYNEQFF.

This clonotype has only one observation. The chain uses TRBV20-1 and TRBJ1-2, with D possibly TRBD1 on 6 matching bases. CDR1 and CDR2 from the germline V gene are DFQATT and SNEGSKA (reference sequence). CDR3 length: 15 residues. V lost 0 bases, J lost 6 bases, and 17 bases lay in between. In nucleotides, the CDR3 is TGCAGTGCTAGAGATAGGGGCCAGGGGTTGGATGGCTACACCTTC. Translated: CSARDRGQGLDGYTF.